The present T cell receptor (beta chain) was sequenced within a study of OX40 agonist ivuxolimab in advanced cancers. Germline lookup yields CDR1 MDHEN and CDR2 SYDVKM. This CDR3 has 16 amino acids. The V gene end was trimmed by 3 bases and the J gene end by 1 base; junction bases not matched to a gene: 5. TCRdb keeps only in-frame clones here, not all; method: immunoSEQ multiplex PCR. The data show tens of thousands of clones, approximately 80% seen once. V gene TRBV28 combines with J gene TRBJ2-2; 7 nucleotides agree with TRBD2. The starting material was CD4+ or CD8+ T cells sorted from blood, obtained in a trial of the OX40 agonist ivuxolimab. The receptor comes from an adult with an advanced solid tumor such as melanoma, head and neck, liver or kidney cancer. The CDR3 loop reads CASSFRGGGNTGELFF. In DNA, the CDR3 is TGTGCCAGCAGTTTTAGGGGCGGGGGGAACACCGGGGAGCTGTTTTTT. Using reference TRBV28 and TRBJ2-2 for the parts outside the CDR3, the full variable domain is DVKVTQSSRYLVKRTGEKVFLECVQDMDHENMFWYRQDPGLGLRLIYFSYDVKMKEKGDIPEGYSVSREKKERFSLILESASTNQTSMYLCASSFRGGGNTGELFFGEGSRLTVL.